A selection of T cell receptor beta chains follows, all from one sample in a study of PD-1 blockade in classical Hodgkin lymphoma. Profiling relied on immunoSEQ multiplex PCR, and the TCRdb table lists in-frame clones only, not all of them. The sample shows 66,000 or so clones, 71% of them seen only once. This specimen was peripheral blood mononuclear cells (PBMCs), taken before the second cycle of nivolumab. Source of these receptors: a human donor with classical Hodgkin lymphoma. Both conserved end residues are part of each CDR3. A D gene is named only where the DNA matches it firmly. Size tells how often a clone was seen (once, few, many) or the class of an expanded clone, and some rows leave it out.

NA	NA	TRBV6-1	TRBJ2-7	TGTGCCAGCGCCAGGGTCCACGAGCAGTACTTC	CASARVHEQYF
NA	NA	TRBV5-1	TRBJ2-1	TGCGCCAGCAGCTTACTCAGGGGCCCCTACAATGAGCAGTTCTTC	CASSLLRGPYNEQFF
few	TRBD2	TRBV27	TRBJ2-1	TGTGCCAGCAGTTTACGGCTAGCGGGAGGGTCTCCCTACAATGAGCAGTTCTTC	CASSLRLAGGSPYNEQFF
NA	TRBD1	TRBV2	TRBJ2-2	TGTGCCTCCAGGGGTAGAGGGGGCTCGAACACCGGGGAGCTGTTTTTT	CASRGRGGSNTGELFF
NA	NA	TRBV10-3	TRBJ1-1	TGTGCCATCAGTGAGACCCACAGGAACACTGAAGCTTTCTTT	CAISETHRNTEAFF
NA	TRBD2	TRBV7-3	TRBJ2-1	TGTGCCAGCAGCTTGACGACTAGCGGGAGCAGTGAGCAGTTCTTC	CASSLTTSGSSEQFF
NA	NA	TRBV7-3	TRBJ1-4	TGTGCCAGCAGCTGGGGGACCCTGAAGGCGGGAGTTAATGAAAAACTGTTTTTT	CASSWGTLKAGVNEKLFF
NA	NA	TRBV5-6	TRBJ2-3	TGTGCCAGCAGCTTATATTCTGGCGGACCTAGCACAGATACGCAGTATTTT	CASSLYSGGPSTDTQYF
NA	TRBD2	TRBV4-2	TRBJ2-2	TGTGCCAGCAGCCAAGAAGAGGGGACTAGCGGGAGGGCCCACACCGGGGAGCTGTTTTTT	CASSQEEGTSGRAHTGELFF
NA	TRBD1	TRBV19	TRBJ1-5	TGTGCCAGTAGTATAATGGGGCAGGGGGGGCCCCAGCATTTT	CASSIMGQGGPQHF
few	NA	TRBV27	TRBJ2-7	TGTGCCAGCAGTTTACGGGGGGCTCTAACCTACGAGCAGTACTTC	CASSLRGALTYEQYF
NA	NA	TRBV19	TRBJ1-5	TGTGCCAGTAGTCCCGAAGCGGGGGTGTGGAGCAATCAGCCCCAGCATTTT	CASSPEAGVWSNQPQHF
few	NA	TRBV7-9	TRBJ1-2	TGTGCCAGTACCAGGGCGGCAAACGATTTTCTTAACTATGGCTACACCTTC	CASTRAANDFLNYGYTF
few	NA	TRBV11-3	TRBJ1-2	TGTGCCAGCAGCCCAGACGGGAACTATGGCTACACCTTC	CASSPDGNYGYTF
NA	NA	TRBV9	TRBJ2-1	TGTGCCAGCAGCGCCATATTCGGTGAGCAGTTCTTC	CASSAIFGEQFF
NA	NA	TRBV5-1	TRBJ2-1	TGCGCCAGCAGCGGGCTCCACTCTCTTTTTTACAATGAGCAGTTCTTC	CASSGLHSLFYNEQFF
NA	TRBD1	TRBV27	TRBJ1-2	TGTGCCAGCAGTTTAGTGGGGCAGGGGGCGAAGGGCTACACCTTC	CASSLVGQGAKGYTF
NA	NA	TRBV9	TRBJ2-7	TGTGCCAGCAGCGTAGACCCGAGAGCCTACGAGCAGTACTTC	CASSVDPRAYEQYF
NA	NA	TRBV6-6	TRBJ2-7	TGTGCCAGCAGTCACGGGTTCCTGAGCTCCTACGAGCAGTACTTC	CASSHGFLSSYEQYF
medium-sized	NA	TRBV28	TRBJ1-1	TGTGCCAGCAGTTTACACCCGCCCGGGACTGAAGCTTTCTTT	CASSLHPPGTEAFF
once	TRBD1	TRBV25-1	TRBJ1-1	TGTGCCAGCAGTGCGGGACAGGGGGCGCGAACTGAAGCTTTCTTT	CASSAGQGARTEAFF
once	NA	TRBV4-1	TRBJ1-3	TGCGCCAGCAGCCAAGGTTGGGCAGAAGGAAACACCATATATTTT	CASSQGWAEGNTIYF
NA	NA	TRBV12-5	TRBJ1-6	TGTGCTAGTGGTTTGGAGCCGAGTTCACCCCTCCACTTT	CASGLEPSSPLHF
few	NA	TRBV30	TRBJ1-2	TGTGCCTGGCAGGACCGCTACTATGGCTACACCTTC	CAWQDRYYGYTF
NA	TRBD1	TRBV29-1	TRBJ1-2	TGCAGCGTGGACCCGGGACAGGGGGCGCAGGGCTACACCTTC	CSVDPGQGAQGYTF
NA	TRBD1	TRBV28	TRBJ1-5	TGTGCCAGCAGTTCTTATTCAGGGGGCGCTCAGCCCCAGCATTTT	CASSSYSGGAQPQHF
NA	NA	TRBV23-1	TRBJ2-5	TGCGCCAGCAGTCAATACCAGATAATTCGAGAAGAGACCCAGTACTTC	CASSQYQIIREETQYF
few	NA	TRBV30	TRBJ2-6	TGTGCCTGGAGTCCGAAACAGGGCGCTGCTGGGGCCAACGTCCTGACTTTC	CAWSPKQGAAGANVLTF
NA	NA	TRBV11-3	TRBJ2-7	TGTGCCAGCAGCTTCTATAGCGGCGCCTACGAGCAGTACTTC	CASSFYSGAYEQYF
few	NA	TRBV5-1	TRBJ2-7	TGCGCCAGCAGCTTAGGACAGGCGGGATACGAGCAGTACTTC	CASSLGQAGYEQYF
few	NA	TRBV5-1	TRBJ1-2	TGCGCCAGCAGCTCCACAGGGAACTATGGCTACACCTTC	CASSSTGNYGYTF
NA	NA	TRBV11-2	TRBJ1-3	TGTGCCAGCAGCCTCGGGGAGGGTTCAGCCATATATTTT	CASSLGEGSAIYF
medium-sized	TRBD1	TRBV10-2	TRBJ1-5	TGCGCCAGCAGTGAGGTCACAGGGGAGCAGCCCCAGCATTTT	CASSEVTGEQPQHF
NA	NA	TRBV6-1	TRBJ1-2	TGTGCCAGCAGGCTCAGGGACCAGAGCTACACCTTC	CASRLRDQSYTF
NA	NA	TRBV4-2	TRBJ1-2	TGTGCCAGCAGCGAATGGGAGGGGTTATTCTATGGCTACACCTTC	CASSEWEGLFYGYTF
NA	NA	TRBV5-5	TRBJ1-2	TGTGCCAGCAGCTGGGACGGGCCATATGGCTACACCTTC	CASSWDGPYGYTF
NA	TRBD1	TRBV11-2	TRBJ2-7	TGTGCCAGCAGCTCCCCGGACAGGCTTTCCTACGAGCAGTACTTC	CASSSPDRLSYEQYF
few	TRBD2	TRBV5-5	TRBJ2-5	TGTGCCAGCAGCTTTTGGCTAGCGGGAGAGAACCAAGAGACCCAGTACTTC	CASSFWLAGENQETQYF
NA	NA	TRBV27	TRBJ1-1	TGTGCCAGCAGTTTAGGCCCGAACACTGAAGCTTTCTTT	CASSLGPNTEAFF
NA	TRBD1	TRBV7-3	TRBJ1-1	TGTGCCAGCAGCTCTACAGGGGGAGGGAACACTGAAGCTTTCTTT	CASSSTGGGNTEAFF
NA	NA	TRBV5-6	TRBJ2-7	TGTGCCAGCAGTCGCGGGCCTTTCGGTTCCTACGAGCAGTACTTC	CASSRGPFGSYEQYF
NA	NA	TRBV9	TRBJ2-1	TGTGCCAGCAGCAACGGGGCTTCCGAGTCCTACAATGAGCAGTTCTTC	CASSNGASESYNEQFF
NA	TRBD1	TRBV5-1	TRBJ1-1	TGCGCCAGCAGCTTGGCAGGGGGCGCCTCAGAAGCTTTCTTT	CASSLAGGASEAFF
NA	NA	TRBV5-6	TRBJ2-1	TGTGCCAGCAGCCTCGGGGGGACAATGTACAATGAGCAGTTCTTC	CASSLGGTMYNEQFF
few	NA	TRBV5-1	TRBJ2-7	TGCGCCAGCAGCTTGGTTGCCAGTTCTCCGAACTACGAGCAGTACTTC	CASSLVASSPNYEQYF
NA	NA	TRBV5-1	TRBJ1-6	TGCGCCAGCAGCCAATCCAGTGGGGGTAATAATTCACCCCTCCACTTT	CASSQSSGGNNSPLHF
NA	NA	TRBV30	TRBJ1-1	TGTGCCTGGAGTCCGGGGAGAAACACTGAAGCTTTCTTT	CAWSPGRNTEAFF
once	NA	TRBV19	TRBJ2-7	TGTGCCAGTAGTAGGGGGTTTTCCTACGAGCAGTACTTC	CASSRGFSYEQYF
NA	NA	TRBV6-6	TRBJ1-1	TGTGCCAGCACCGCCGGGGGCGTGAACACTGAAGCTTTCTTT	CASTAGGVNTEAFF
NA	NA	TRBV5-1	TRBJ2-3	TGCGCCAGCAGCCTGACAGGTATCCTCACAGATACGCAGTATTTT	CASSLTGILTDTQYF
once	NA	TRBV19	TRBJ2-1	TGTGCCAGTAGTATAGACGGGCAGAGCTCCTACAATGAGCAGTTCTTC	CASSIDGQSSYNEQFF